The sequence of this TCR beta chain was determined in a study of blood T cell repertoires in COVID-19 (dated by TCRdb to 2018 to 2021). About the study as a whole: Samples from collaborators originated in the United States, Italy and Spain and spanned both the acute and convalescent phases of COVID-19. Deeply sampled blood TCRbeta repertoires from subjects exposed to, actively infected with, or recovered from COVID-19 were included in the dataset. The sample metadata nearly always contained a de-identified subject ID, COVID-19 status, age in years and sex. A freely available public database, intended as a resource for researchers studying the immune response to SARS-CoV-2, is where the repertoires were released. The samples were drawn from two sources: the first 160 participants of the ongoing ImmuneRACE study, and 1,000 to 1,500 subjects contributed by 6 global collaborators. Where available, HLA class I and class II types were obtained from metadata supplied by the sample provider rather than from assay-based typing. The material from the prospective study consisted of cDNA or gDNA derived from T cells, B-cell-depleted T cells, or PBMCs.

TCRbeta CDR3 regions were amplified from genomic DNA using the immunoSEQ Assay, a bias-controlled multiplex PCR. The published analysis was carried out like this. The number of nucleated cells in each sample was estimated by amplification of reference gene primers within the assay. Sequence reads were collapsed and filtered to measure the absolute abundance of every unique TCRbeta CDR3 rearrangement. For each sample, productive Simpson clonality was calculated as the square root of Simpson's diversity index over productive rearrangements. Drawn from immuneACCESS, this table holds only the in-frame rearrangements with V and J called that TCRdb kept. Clones are partly lost; checked studies trace under half to an unresolved V gene and leave the rest unexplained. V and J calls and clone size are those listed in that table; D and trimming were worked out from the DNA. This sample gives roughly 100,000 clones in total; about 88% of them show up just once. 5% to 7.5% of the sample is in the top ten clones.

The germline V gene yields MNHEY for CDR1 and SVGAGI for CDR2. The CDR3 holds 13 amino acids from the cysteine to the phenylalanine. Only the CDR3 portion is preserved as DNA: 39 bases, with reading frame beginning at the first base. Trimming takes 6 bases off V and 9 bases off J; junction bases not matched to a gene: 11. Remarks on this clone: Its antigen is still unknown. Base qualities were left out, and no much larger clone turns up one base away.

The collaborating institutions used their own protocols to collect whole blood in K2EDTA tubes. Collaborator samples were shipped for TCRbeta analysis as frozen whole blood, isolated PBMCs, or DNA extracted from either sample type. What the study reported, not specific to this receptor: The quantity of clinical and demographic metadata differed by source and by participant and was supplied without curation.

This TCR was recovered from a human donor in a cohort sampled during active COVID-19. The sample was peripheral blood. The chain is encoded by TRBV6-5 joined to TRBJ2-7, with 7 bases matching TRBD1. The DNA sequence is as follows: TGTGCCAGCAGGAACCGACAGGGAGCGGCGCAGTACTTC. Translated, it gives CASRNRQGAAQYF.